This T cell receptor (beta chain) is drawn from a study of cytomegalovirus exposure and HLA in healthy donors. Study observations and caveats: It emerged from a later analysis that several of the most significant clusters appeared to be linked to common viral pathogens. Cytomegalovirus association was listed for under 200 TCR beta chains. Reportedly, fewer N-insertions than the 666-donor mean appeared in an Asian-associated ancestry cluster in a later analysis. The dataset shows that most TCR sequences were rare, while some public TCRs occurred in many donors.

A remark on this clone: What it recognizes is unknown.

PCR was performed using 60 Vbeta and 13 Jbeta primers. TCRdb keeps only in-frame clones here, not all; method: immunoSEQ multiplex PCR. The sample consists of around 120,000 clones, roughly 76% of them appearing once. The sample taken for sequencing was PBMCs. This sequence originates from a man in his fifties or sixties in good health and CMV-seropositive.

The CDR3 region is CASSQEGRESDTQYF. The CDR3 DNA is TGTGCCAGCAGCCAAGAAGGGCGGGAGTCAGATACGCAGTATTTT. This chain connects TRBV4-2 to TRBJ2-3; the match to TRBD2 covers 7 bases. Germline V gene data show CDR1 as LGHNA and CDR2 as YNFKEQ. The V gene end was trimmed by 0 bases and the J gene end by 4 bases; junction bases not matched to a gene: 4. The CDR3 spans 15 residues.